This T cell receptor beta chain was identified during a study of blood T cell repertoires in COVID-19. For the study at large: There were acute and convalescent COVID-19 samples, and they came from the United States, Italy and Spain.

Authors' methods: Estimated nucleated cell counts came from reference gene primer amplification. Here immunoSEQ multiplex PCR was the method, and the copy in TCRdb shows in-frame clones only, minus some. V, J and clone size reflect that table, while D and trimming were determined from the DNA. The sample holds 200,000 to 300,000 clones, approximately 86% seen once. V shed 4 bases and J 2 bases; nucleotides not matched to a gene: 4. The CDR3 runs to 14 residues. Germline loops: CDR1 LNHDA, CDR2 SQIVND (reference sequence). The V gene is TRBV19, the J gene TRBJ1-2; 7 bases fit TRBD1. This receptor was taken from a woman in her twenties or thirties with acute or convalescent COVID-19. The source material was peripheral blood. As DNA, the CDR3 is TGTGCCAGTAGTACCCGGGACAGCAACTATGGCTACACCTTC. Its protein is CASSTRDSNYGYTF.